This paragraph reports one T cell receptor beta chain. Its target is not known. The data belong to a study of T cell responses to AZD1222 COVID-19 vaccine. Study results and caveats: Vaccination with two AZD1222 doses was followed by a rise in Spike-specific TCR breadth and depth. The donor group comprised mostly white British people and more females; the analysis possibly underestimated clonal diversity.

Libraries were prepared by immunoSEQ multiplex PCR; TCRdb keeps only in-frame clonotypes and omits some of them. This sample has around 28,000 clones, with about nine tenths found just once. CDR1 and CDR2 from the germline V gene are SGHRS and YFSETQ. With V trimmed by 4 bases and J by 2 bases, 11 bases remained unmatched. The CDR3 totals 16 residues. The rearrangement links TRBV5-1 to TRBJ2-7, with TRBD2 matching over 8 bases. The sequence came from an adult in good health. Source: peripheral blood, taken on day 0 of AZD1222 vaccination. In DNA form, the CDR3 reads TGCGCCAGCAGCCGCGGGGGGAGCGGGGGTACCTACGAGCAGTACTTC. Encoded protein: CASSRGGSGGTYEQYF.